This T cell receptor beta chain was obtained from a study of blood T cell repertoires in COVID-19. The V and J ends lost 3 bases and 5 bases, in that order; junction bases with no gene match: 15. The CDR3 contains 18 residues. Germline loops: CDR1 SGHVS, CDR2 FQNEAQ. The method was immunoSEQ multiplex PCR; TCRdb's version includes in-frame clones alone and lacks a portion of them. The sample gives 200,000 to 250,000 clones, 84% of which show up once; over 6% is in the top ten. Sequencing was performed on peripheral blood. The chain is built from TRBV7-8 and TRBJ2-7, with TRBD2 matching over 11 bases. The receptor comes from a woman over 75 with COVID-19, enrolled during active disease. The CDR3 region is CASSFLGLADPPPHEQYF. CDR3 DNA: TGTGCCAGCAGCTTCTTGGGACTAGCGGACCCACCCCCCCACGAGCAGTACTTC.